The 2 T cell receptor beta chains given below trace back to one sample, sequenced in a study of CD8+ T cells in alopecia areata. Sequencing relied on a cDNA template that was reverse transcribed from extracted RNA. Profiling relied on immunoSEQ multiplex PCR, and the TCRdb table lists in-frame clones only, not all of them. The repertoire holds around 36,000 clones, with nearly 55% as singletons. CD4+ cells from several patients were sorted into CD25+CD127- cells. Material for sequencing was CD4+ Tregs sorted from blood. The origin of the receptors is a human donor with alopecia areata.

The genes are TRBV10-3 and TRBJ2-7; D possibly corresponds to TRBD2 (6 bases). Germline CDR1 and CDR2: ENHRY and SYGVKD. The length of the CDR3 is 15 residues. V was clipped by 7 bases and J by 2 bases, with 18 bases between them. The CDR3 sequence: CAINGQFSGPYEQYF. For the CDR3, the DNA is TGTGCCATCAATGGCCAATTTAGCGGCCCCTACGAGCAGTACTTC.

The gene calls are TRBV27 and TRBJ1-6; D not resolved. Trimming took 3 bases from V and 6 from J, leaving 9 bases between them. Germline V gene lookup returns CDR1 MNHEY and CDR2 SMNVEV (reference sequence). The CDR3 spans 14 residues. The CDR3: CASSFVAANSPLHF. The CDR3 DNA reads TGTGCCAGCAGTTTCGTGGCGGCTAATTCACCCCTCCACTTT.